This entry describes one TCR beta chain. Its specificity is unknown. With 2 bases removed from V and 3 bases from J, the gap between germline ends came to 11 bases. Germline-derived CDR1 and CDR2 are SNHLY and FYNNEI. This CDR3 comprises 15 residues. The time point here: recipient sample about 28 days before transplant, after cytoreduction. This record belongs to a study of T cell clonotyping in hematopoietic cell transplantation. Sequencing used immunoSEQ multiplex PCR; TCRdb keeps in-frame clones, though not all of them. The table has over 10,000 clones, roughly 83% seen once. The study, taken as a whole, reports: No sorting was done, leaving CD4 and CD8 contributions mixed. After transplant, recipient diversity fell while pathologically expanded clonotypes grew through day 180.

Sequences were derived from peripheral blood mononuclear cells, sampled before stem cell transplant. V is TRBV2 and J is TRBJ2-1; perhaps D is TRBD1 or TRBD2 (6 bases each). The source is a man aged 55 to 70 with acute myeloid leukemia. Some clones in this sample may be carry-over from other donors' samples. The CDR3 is CASSETGASYNEQFF. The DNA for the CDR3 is TGTGCCAGCAGTGAAACGGGGGCGAGCTACAATGAGCAGTTCTTC.